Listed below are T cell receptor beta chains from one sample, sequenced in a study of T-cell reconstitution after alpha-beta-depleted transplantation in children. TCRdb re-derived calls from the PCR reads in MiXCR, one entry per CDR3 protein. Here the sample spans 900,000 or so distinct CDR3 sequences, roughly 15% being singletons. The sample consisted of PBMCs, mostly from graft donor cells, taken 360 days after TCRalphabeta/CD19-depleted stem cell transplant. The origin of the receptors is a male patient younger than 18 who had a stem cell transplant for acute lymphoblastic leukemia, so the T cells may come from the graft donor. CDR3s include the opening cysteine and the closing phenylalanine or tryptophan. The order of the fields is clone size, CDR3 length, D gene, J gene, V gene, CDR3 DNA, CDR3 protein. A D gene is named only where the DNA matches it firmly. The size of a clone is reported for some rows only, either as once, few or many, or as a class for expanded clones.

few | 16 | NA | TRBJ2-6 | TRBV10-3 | TGTGCCATCAGTGAGCCCGGGCTCTCTGGGGCCAACGTCCTGACTTTC | CAISEPGLSGANVLTF
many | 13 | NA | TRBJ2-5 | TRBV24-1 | TGTGCCACCAGTGATCCCGACCAAGAGACCCAGTACTTC | CATSDPDQETQYF
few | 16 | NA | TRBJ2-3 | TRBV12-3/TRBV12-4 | TGTGCCAGCAGTTGGGGATTTCGGGGTCTACCAGATACGCAGTATTTT | CASSWGFRGLPDTQYF
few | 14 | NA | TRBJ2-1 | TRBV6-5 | TGTGCCAGCAGTAAGACTTCTAGGTTTTATGAGCAGTTCTTC | CASSKTSRFYEQFF
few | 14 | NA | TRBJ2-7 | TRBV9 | TGTGCCAGCAGCAGCCGGGACTGGATGGGGGAGCAGTACTTC | CASSSRDWMGEQYF
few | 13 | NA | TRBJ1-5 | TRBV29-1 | TGCAGCGTAATACAGGGAGGGGATCAGCCCCAGCATTTT | CSVIQGGDQPQHF
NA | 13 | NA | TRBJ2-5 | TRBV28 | TGTGCCGCCCAGGGCCGCCCCCCAGAGACCCAGTACTTC | CAAQGRPPETQYF
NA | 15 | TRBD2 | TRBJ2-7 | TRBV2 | TGTGCCAGCAGTGAAGGGACTAGCGCCATCTACGAGCAGTACTTC | CASSEGTSAIYEQYF
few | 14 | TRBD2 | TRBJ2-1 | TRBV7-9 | TGTGCCAGCAGCTTTAGCGGGCTATACAATGAGCAGTTCTTC | CASSFSGLYNEQFF
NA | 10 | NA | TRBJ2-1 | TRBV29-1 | TGCAGCGTGCTGGGGAATGAGCAGTTCTTC | CSVLGNEQFF
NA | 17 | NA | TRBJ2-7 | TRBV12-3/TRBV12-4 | TGTGCCAGCAGTTACCCTCCGGAGCGGGCATTTTCCTACGAGCAGTACTTC | CASSYPPERAFSYEQYF
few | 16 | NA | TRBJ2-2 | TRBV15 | TGTGCCACCAGTAAAGGAACTAGTCGGTTCGCCGGGGAGCTGTTTTTT | CATSKGTSRFAGELFF
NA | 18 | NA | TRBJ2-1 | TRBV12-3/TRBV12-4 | TGTGCCAGCAGTTTATCGCCTTGGGACTCGAGCTCCTACAATGAGCAGTTCTTC | CASSLSPWDSSSYNEQFF
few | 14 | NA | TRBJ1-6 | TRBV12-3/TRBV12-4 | TGTGCCAGCAGTTTAGGACGGGTACATTCACCCCTCCACTTT | CASSLGRVHSPLHF
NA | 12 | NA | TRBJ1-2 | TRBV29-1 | TGCAGCGTTACACTCGCTAACTATGGCTACACCTTC | CSVTLANYGYTF
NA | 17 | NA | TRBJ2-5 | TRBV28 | TGTGCCAGCAGTTTCAGCAGTCCGTTGAGGAACCAAGAGACCCAGTACTTC | CASSFSSPLRNQETQYF
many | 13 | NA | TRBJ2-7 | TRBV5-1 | TGCGCCAGCAGCTTGGTCGGTCGGGGCGAGCAGTACTTC | CASSLVGRGEQYF
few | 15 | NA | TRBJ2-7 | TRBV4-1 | TGCGCCAGCAGCCAACCATTACCGGGACCCTACGAGCAGTACTTC | CASSQPLPGPYEQYF
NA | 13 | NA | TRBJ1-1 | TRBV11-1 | TGTGCCAGCAGCATCAGGGGAGACACTGAAGCTTTCTTT | CASSIRGDTEAFF
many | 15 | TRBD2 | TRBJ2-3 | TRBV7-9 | TGTGCCAGCAGCCCGAGTGGGCGGGAGGCAGATACGCAGTATTTT | CASSPSGREADTQYF
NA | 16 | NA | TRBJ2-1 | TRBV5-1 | TGCGCCAGCAGCTTGGGGACGGGGGAGCCCTACAATGAGCAGTTCTTC | CASSLGTGEPYNEQFF
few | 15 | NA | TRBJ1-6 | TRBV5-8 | TGTGCCAGCAGCCCCCGACCACTGTATAATTCACCCCTCCACTTT | CASSPRPLYNSPLHF
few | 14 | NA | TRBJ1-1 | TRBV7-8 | TGTGCCAGCAGCTTCGGACTGGGGAACACTGAAGCTTTCTTT | CASSFGLGNTEAFF
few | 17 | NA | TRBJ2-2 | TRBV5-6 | TGTGCCAGCACCTTACTTTTTGGGACACCGAACACCGGGGAGCTGTTTTTT | CASTLLFGTPNTGELFF
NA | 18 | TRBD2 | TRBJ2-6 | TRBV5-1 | TGCGCCAGCAGCTTGGGGACTAGCGGGAGCTCTGGGGCCAACGTCCTGACTTTC | CASSLGTSGSSGANVLTF
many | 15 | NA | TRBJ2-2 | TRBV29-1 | TGCAGCGTTGACCCTGGGGACATGAACACCGGGGAGCTGTTTTTT | CSVDPGDMNTGELFF
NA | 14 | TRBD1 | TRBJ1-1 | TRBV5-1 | TGCGCCAGCAGCCAAATACAGGGGGCGACTGAAGCTTTCTTT | CASSQIQGATEAFF
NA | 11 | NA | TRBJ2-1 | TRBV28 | TGTGCCAGCTCAGCGGGCCCTGAGCAGTTCTTC | CASSAGPEQFF
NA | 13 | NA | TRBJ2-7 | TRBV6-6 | TGTGCCAGCAGTTACTGGGAGGTCTACGAGCAGTACTTC | CASSYWEVYEQYF
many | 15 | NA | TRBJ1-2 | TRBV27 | TGTGCCAGCAGTTCAACCACATTGTGGTTGAGTGGCTACACCTTC | CASSSTTLWLSGYTF
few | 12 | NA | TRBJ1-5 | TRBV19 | TGTGCCAGTAGTGAAAAATATCAGCCCCAGCATTTT | CASSEKYQPQHF
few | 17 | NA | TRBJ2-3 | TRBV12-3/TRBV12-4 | TGTGCCAGCAGTTTAGTTCTGGCGGGGCCATCCACAGATACGCAGTATTTT | CASSLVLAGPSTDTQYF
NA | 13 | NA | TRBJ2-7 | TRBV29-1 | TGCAGCGTGGCGGAGGAACTAATCTACGAGCAGTACTTC | CSVAEELIYEQYF
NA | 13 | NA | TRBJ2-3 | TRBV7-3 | TGTGCCAGCAGCTTAAAGCCCACAGATACGCAGTATTTT | CASSLKPTDTQYF
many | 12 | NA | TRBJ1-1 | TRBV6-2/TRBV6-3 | TGTGCCAGCAGTAGGGCCCAGGTAGCAGCTTTCTTT | CASSRAQVAAFF
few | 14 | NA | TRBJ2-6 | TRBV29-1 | TGCAGCGTTGTGGGCTTCTCTGGGGCCAACGTCCTGACTTTC | CSVVGFSGANVLTF
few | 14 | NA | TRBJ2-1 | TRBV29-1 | TGCAGCGTTAGAGGGGAATTATCCTACAATGAGCAGTTCTTC | CSVRGELSYNEQFF
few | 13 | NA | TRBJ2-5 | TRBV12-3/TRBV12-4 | TGTGCCAGCAGTTTATTCTCGGAAGAGACCCAGTACTTC | CASSLFSEETQYF
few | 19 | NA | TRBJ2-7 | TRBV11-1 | TGTGCCAGCAGCTTAGAGTGGGCCCCCCCAGGGTCGGATGGATACGAGCAGTACTTC | CASSLEWAPPGSDGYEQYF
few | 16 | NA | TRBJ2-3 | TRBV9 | TGTGCCAGCAGCGTAGAACCAGGCTACCCCACAGATACGCAGTATTTT | CASSVEPGYPTDTQYF
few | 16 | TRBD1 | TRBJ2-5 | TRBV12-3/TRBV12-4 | TGTGCCAGCAGTGTCGGTTCTGGGACAGGGAAAGAGACCCAGTACTTC | CASSVGSGTGKETQYF
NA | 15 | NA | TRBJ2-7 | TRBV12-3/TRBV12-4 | TGTGCCAGCAGTGCCCCCCGGCCTCCCCCCTACGAGCAGTACTTC | CASSAPRPPPYEQYF
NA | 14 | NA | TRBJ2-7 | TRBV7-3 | TGTGCCAGCAGCTTGGGGCCGGCCCCCTACGAGCAGTACTTC | CASSLGPAPYEQYF
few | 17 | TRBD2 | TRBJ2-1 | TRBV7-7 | TGTGCCAGCAGCCCCCGGTTCGGCGGGACTAGCGCCAATGAGCAGTTCTTC | CASSPRFGGTSANEQFF
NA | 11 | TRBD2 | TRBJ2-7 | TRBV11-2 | TGTGCCAGCAGCCCGGCGGGACTACAGTACTTC | CASSPAGLQYF
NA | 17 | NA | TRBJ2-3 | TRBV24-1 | TGTGCCACCAGTAGTGTGGCAGGAGATACTAACACAGATACGCAGTATTTT | CATSSVAGDTNTDTQYF
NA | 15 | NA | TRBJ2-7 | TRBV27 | TGTGCCAGCAGTTTATCCTCGTACCTCTCCTACGAGCAGTACTTC | CASSLSSYLSYEQYF
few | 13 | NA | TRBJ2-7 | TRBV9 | TGTGCCAGCTCGAGGACTCTTACCAACGAGCAGTACTTC | CASSRTLTNEQYF
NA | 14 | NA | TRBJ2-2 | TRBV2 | TGTGCCAGCAGTGTGGTTAGAGGGACCGGGGAGCTGTTTTTT | CASSVVRGTGELFF
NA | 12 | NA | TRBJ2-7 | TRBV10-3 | TGTGCCATCAGTGAGTCAGAATGGGGGCAGTACTTC | CAISESEWGQYF
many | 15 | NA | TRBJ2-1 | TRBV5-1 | TGCGCCAGCAGCTTGGTCCGGTCTAATAGCAATGAGCAGTTCTTC | CASSLVRSNSNEQFF
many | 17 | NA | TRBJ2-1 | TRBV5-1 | TGCGCCAGCAGCTTGGATCCGACTAGTGCCCGCCTCAATGAGCAGTTCTTC | CASSLDPTSARLNEQFF
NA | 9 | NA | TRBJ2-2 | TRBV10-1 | TGCGCCAGCATTGGGGAGCTGTTTTTT | CASIGELFF